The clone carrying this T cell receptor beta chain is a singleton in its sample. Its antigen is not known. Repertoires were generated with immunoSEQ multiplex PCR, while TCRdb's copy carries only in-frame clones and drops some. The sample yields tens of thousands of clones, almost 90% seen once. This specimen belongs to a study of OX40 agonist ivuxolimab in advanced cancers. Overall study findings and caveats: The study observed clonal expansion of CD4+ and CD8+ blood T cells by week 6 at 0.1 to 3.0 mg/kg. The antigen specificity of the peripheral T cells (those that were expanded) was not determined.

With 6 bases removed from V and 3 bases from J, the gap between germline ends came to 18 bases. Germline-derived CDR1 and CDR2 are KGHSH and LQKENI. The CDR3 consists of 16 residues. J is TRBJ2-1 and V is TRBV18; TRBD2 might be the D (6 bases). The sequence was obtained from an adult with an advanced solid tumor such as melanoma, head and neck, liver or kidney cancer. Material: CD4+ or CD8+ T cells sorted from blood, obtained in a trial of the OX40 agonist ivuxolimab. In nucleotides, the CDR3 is TGTGCCAGCTCCCTGCGGGGAGTTCCCTACTACAATGAGCAGTTCTTC. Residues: CASSLRGVPYYNEQFF.